This TCR beta chain was sequenced in a study of cytomegalovirus exposure and HLA in healthy donors. The overall study: There were 88 million or so unique TCRs (from HLA-typed donors) in an early data release. Study outcomes and limitations: When a later analysis was performed, an Asian-associated ancestry cluster reportedly had fewer N-insertions than the roughly 700-donor mean. The sole available immune exposure information was CMV serostatus. Earlier analysis looked at TCR beta V segments, and most were productive about 87% or about 30% of the time.

This CDR3 has 18 residues. From germline, CDR1 is LGHNA and CDR2 YNFKEQ. Germline trimming cut 1 base from V and 6 bases from J; bases unmatched to any gene: 9. The PCR had 60 Vbeta and 13 Jbeta primers. Only in-frame clones appear in the TCRdb table, and some are missing; sequencing was by immunoSEQ multiplex PCR. Among fewer than 250,000 clones listed, around 80% were seen once. To note about this clone: Its target is unknown.

This chain uses TRBV4-2 with TRBJ2-4; 13 nucleotides match TRBD2. The sequence was collected from a man between 35 and 55 years old in good health and CMV-seropositive. Sequenced sample: PBMCs. The chain's CDR3 is CASSQGRGLAGEGNIQYF. The DNA of the CDR3 is TGTGCCAGCAGCCAAGGAAGAGGACTAGCGGGAGAGGGAAACATTCAGTACTTC.